Each of the 20 T cell receptor beta chains below was sequenced from the same sample in a study of control samples from healthy donors and cancer patients. The method was immunoSEQ multiplex PCR; TCRdb's version includes in-frame clones alone and lacks a portion of them. The sample records around 76,000 clones, approximately 94% being singletons. Sequenced input: blood. The receptors originated from a middle-aged woman in good health.

The V gene is TRBV12-5, the J gene TRBJ2-5; maybe TRBD2 (6 bases). V was cut by 6 bases and J by 5 bases, with 16 bases left in between. The germline V gene encodes CDR1 LGHNT and CDR2 FRNRAP. This CDR3 contains 14 residues. CDR3 nucleotides: TGTGCTAGTGGCGTCGGACTACCGCGGGAGACCCAGTACTTC. It codes for CASGVGLPRETQYF.

This clone was seen a single time. This chain connects TRBV3-1 (or the pseudogene TRBV3-2) to TRBJ1-6, with D perhaps TRBD1 (5 bases). Trimming stripped 3 bases from V and 11 bases from J, with 17 bases between. The CDR3 extends over 15 amino acids. Germline V CDR1 and CDR2: LGHDT, YNNKEL (reference sequence). The CDR3 nucleotides are TGTGCCAGCAGCCACGCCGAGGCCAGGGATCCACCCCTCCACTTT. Amino acid sequence: CASSHAEARDPPLHF.

The chain joins TRBV19 to TRBJ1-5; D not certain. The CDR3 loop spans 16 amino acids. Deletions cut 7 bases from V and 0 bases from J, with 16 bases between. Germline CDR1 and CDR2: LNHDA and SQIVND (reference sequence). The CDR3 here is CASTYTPMGSNQPQHF. The CDR3 DNA is TGTGCCAGTACCTACACCCCTATGGGTAGCAATCAGCCCCAGCATTTT.

The chain couples TRBV2 to TRBJ1-2; no clear D gene. Germline V gene data show CDR1 as SNHLY and CDR2 as FYNNEI. The CDR3 spans 12 residues. Trimming took 5 bases from V and 8 from J, leaving 12 bases between them. The CDR3 nucleotides read TGTGCCAGCAGTAACATCCAGGAGGGCTACACCTTC. Amino acids: CASSNIQEGYTF.

The chain links TRBV2 to TRBJ2-7, with unresolved D. V was shortened by 7 bases and J by 0 bases, with 10 bases between the two germline ends. The CDR3 sequence is 13 residues long. The V gene's germline CDR1 is SNHLY and CDR2 FYNNEI. The chain's CDR3 is CASKFRHSYEQYF. The CDR3 DNA sequence: TGTGCCAGCAAATTTCGCCACTCCTACGAGCAGTACTTC.

On this clone itself: Mismatch with germline at one junction end may stem from a read error. The gene calls are TRBV5-1 and TRBJ1-1, with TRBD1 as a possible D gene (6 bases). This CDR3 spans 17 amino acids. Looked up from germline, CDR1 is SGHRS and CDR2 is YFSETQ. CDR3 sequence reads: CASSLAWVGGETTGAFF. The CDR3 bases are TGCGCCAGCAGCTTGGCCTGGGTAGGGGGAGAGACTACTGGAGCTTTCTTT.

The chain carries TRBV19 and TRBJ2-1, with D perhaps matching TRBD2 (5 bases). V was trimmed by 7 bases and J by 0 bases, leaving 13 bases between them. CDR1 and CDR2 (germline): LNHDA, SQIVND (reference sequence). The CDR3 runs 15 residues. CDR3 region: CASKEVAFSYNEQFF. For the CDR3, the DNA is TGTGCCAGTAAGGAGGTTGCCTTCTCCTACAATGAGCAGTTCTTC.

This rearrangement joins TRBV10-3 to TRBJ1-1; perhaps TRBD1 as D (6 bases). Looked up from germline, CDR1 is ENHRY and CDR2 is SYGVKD. This CDR3 has 12 residues. Deletions cut 2 bases from V and 5 bases from J, with 6 bases between. The chain's CDR3 is CAISETGTEAFF. The CDR3 region has the DNA TGTGCCATCAGTGAGACAGGGACTGAAGCTTTCTTT.

The V call is TRBV2, the J call TRBJ2-2, with D hard to call. CDR1 and CDR2 from the germline V gene are SNHLY and FYNNEI. The CDR3 loop spans 14 amino acids. Trimming removed 6 bases from V and 4 bases from J, with 12 bases in between. The CDR3 coding sequence is TGTGCCAGCAGGTACAGTCGTGTCACCGGGGAGCTGTTTTTT. Encoded protein: CASRYSRVTGELFF.

This rearrangement joins TRBV7-8 to TRBJ1-1; TRBD1 might be the D (5 bases). The CDR3 is made up of 15 amino acids. Trimming stripped 1 base from V and 4 bases from J, with 13 bases between. The V gene's germline CDR1 is SGHVS and CDR2 FQNEAQ. CDR3 residues: CASSLEIGTLTEAFF. The CDR3 DNA reads as TGTGCCAGCAGCTTAGAAATCGGGACCCTCACTGAAGCTTTCTTT. The whole variable domain, remainder taken from reference TRBV7-8 and TRBJ1-1, is GAGVSQSPRYKVAKRGQDVALRCDPISGHVSLFWYQQALGQGPEFLTYFQNEAQLDKSGLPSDRFFAERPEGSVSTLKIQRTQQEDSAVYLCASSLEIGTLTEAFFGQGTRLTVV.

This clone was observed once. This chain joins TRBV10-3 and TRBJ1-2; weak D call: TRBD1 (5 bases). The CDR3 contains 14 residues. The V end lost 3 bases, the J end lost 2 bases, and 10 bases lay between the germline ends. Germline V gene lookup returns CDR1 ENHRY and CDR2 SYGVKD. CDR3 amino acids: CAISDRDGNYGYTF. The DNA of the CDR3 is TGTGCCATCAGTGATAGGGACGGGAACTATGGCTACACCTTC.

The chain carries TRBV9 and TRBJ2-1; the D gene is possibly TRBD2 (6 bases). Between the trimmed V and J ends, which lost 4 bases and 9 bases, there was a span of 17 bases. Germline CDR1 SGDLS, CDR2 YYNGEE. The CDR3 runs to 14 residues. In DNA, the CDR3 is TGTGCCAGCAGCCCCCCTGGACCGCGGGGTGAGCAGTTCTTC. Protein sequence: CASSPPGPRGEQFF.

The chain recombines TRBV4-2 with TRBJ1-5; possibly TRBD1 for D (5 bases). The V and J ends lost 2 bases and 2 bases respectively, with 7 bases between them. Germline V gene data show CDR1 as LGHNA and CDR2 as YNFKEQ. This CDR3 comprises 14 residues. DNA for the CDR3: TGTGCCAGCAGCCAACAGGGACGCAATCAGCCCCAGCATTTT. Translation: CASSQQGRNQPQHF.

The V call is TRBV27, the J call TRBJ1-2, with 10 positions matching TRBD1. The V and J ends lost 5 bases and 3 bases, in that order; junction bases with no gene match: 6. The CDR3 totals 15 residues. Germline lookup yields CDR1 MNHEY and CDR2 SMNVEV (reference sequence). The CDR3 DNA is TGTGCCAGCAGTCTCGCCGGGACAGGGGACTATGGCTACACCTTC. This sequence encodes CASSLAGTGDYGYTF.

V is TRBV25-1 and J is TRBJ1-3; D perhaps matches TRBD1 (5 bases). Trimming pared 1 base from V and 3 bases from J, leaving 13 bases between. This CDR3 comprises 16 residues. CDR1 is MGHDK and CDR2 is SYGVNS in the germline V gene. The CDR3 sequence: CASSESRGSYGNTIYF. The CDR3 DNA is TGTGCCAGCAGTGAATCAAGGGGCTCATATGGAAACACCATATATTTT.

The chain employs TRBV6-5 and TRBJ1-6; possible D gene TRBD1, 5 bases. The CDR3 is 16 amino acids. V lost 1 base to trimming and J lost 8 bases, with 15 bases between them. Germline V lookup: CDR1 MNHEY, CDR2 SVGAGI. For the CDR3, the DNA is TGTGCCAGCAGTTACTGGACCGGGACCCAGGATTCACCCCTCCACTTT. Protein: CASSYWTGTQDSPLHF.

V usage is TRBV7-9 and J usage is TRBJ2-7, with TRBD1 matching 10 bases. Germline V CDR1 and CDR2: SEHNR, FQNEAQ (reference sequence). This CDR3 spans 15 amino acids. The J segment lost 2 bases and the V segment lost 7 bases, leaving 8 bases of the junction unmatched. The CDR3: CASTQRGQGTYEQYF. Here the CDR3 DNA reads TGTGCCAGCACCCAAAGGGGACAGGGGACCTACGAGCAGTACTTC.

The chain uses TRBV6-5 and TRBJ1-5; a weak D match, TRBD1 (5 bases). The CDR3 is 13 amino acids. V was clipped by 8 bases and J by 2 bases, with 10 bases between them. Germline V gives CDR1 MNHEY, CDR2 SVGAGI. CDR3 nucleotides: TGTGCCAGCGCAATGGGGGGCAATCAGCCCCAGCATTTT. Translation gives CASAMGGNQPQHF.

This sequence joins TRBV2 and TRBJ2-3; tentatively, D is TRBD1 (5 bases). This CDR3 has 15 residues. The V end was cut by 2 bases, the J end by 2 bases, with 11 bases between. Germline V CDR1 and CDR2: SNHLY, FYNNEI. CDR3 sequence reads: CASSERQGNTDTQYF. CDR3 sequence (DNA): TGTGCCAGCAGTGAACGGCAGGGAAACACAGATACGCAGTATTTT.

V and J are TRBV28 and TRBJ1-5; D possibly corresponds to TRBD1 (5 bases). This CDR3 contains 16 residues. Trimming took 6 bases from V and 0 from J, leaving 15 bases between them. The germline CDR1 and CDR2 sequences are MDHEN and SYDVKM. CDR3 nucleotides: TGTGCCAGCAGGGGACCGGGCCCGTATAGCAATCAGCCCCAGCATTTT. Translated: CASRGPGPYSNQPQHF.